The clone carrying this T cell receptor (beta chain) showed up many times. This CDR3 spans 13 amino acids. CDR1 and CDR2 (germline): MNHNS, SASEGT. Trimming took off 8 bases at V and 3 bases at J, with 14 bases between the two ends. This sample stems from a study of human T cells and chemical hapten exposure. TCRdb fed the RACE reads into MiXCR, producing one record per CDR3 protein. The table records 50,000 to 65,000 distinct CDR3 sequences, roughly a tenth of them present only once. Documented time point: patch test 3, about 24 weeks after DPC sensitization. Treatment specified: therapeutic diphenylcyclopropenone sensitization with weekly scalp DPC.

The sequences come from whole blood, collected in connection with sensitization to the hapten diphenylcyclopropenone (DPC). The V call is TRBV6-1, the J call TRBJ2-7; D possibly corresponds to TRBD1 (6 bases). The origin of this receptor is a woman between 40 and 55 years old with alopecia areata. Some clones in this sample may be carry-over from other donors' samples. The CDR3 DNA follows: TGTGCCAGCTGTCGGACAGCCTACTACGAGCAGTACTTC. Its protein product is CASCRTAYYEQYF.